These T cell receptor beta chains were read from a single sample in a study of cytomegalovirus exposure and HLA in healthy donors. Assay: immunoSEQ multiplex PCR; the TCRdb copy retains only in-frame clones and omits some. This table has 150,000 to 200,000 clones, around 77% appearing once. Sequences were obtained from PBMCs. These receptors originate from a woman aged 25 to 45 in good health and CMV-seronegative. Each CDR3 is given with its conserved first and last residue. Rows may omit the clone size; those that give it use once, few, many or a size class.

CDR3,size,J,V,length
CASGGGGWGNQPQHF,once,TRBJ1-5,TRBV10-2,15
CASSVGASGRPWGETQYF,-,TRBJ2-5,TRBV9,18
CASRGRGGSADTQYF,-,TRBJ2-3,TRBV4-1,15
CASSSSGTSKGWNTEAFF,-,TRBJ1-1,TRBV5-6,18
CASYFNYGYTF,-,TRBJ1-2,TRBV19,11
CATSAGVSTDTQYF,-,TRBJ2-3,TRBV27,14
CASSFSSMNTEAFF,-,TRBJ1-1,TRBV28,14
CASSLIGTEPPREQYF,-,TRBJ2-7,TRBV5-1,16
CASSARSVMGPGDSEAFF,-,TRBJ1-1,TRBV2,18
CASSPPSGRGVGGYTF,-,TRBJ1-2,TRBV28,16
CSVSRSDSEQFF,-,TRBJ2-1,TRBV29-1,12
CASSTSGGNTEAFF,-,TRBJ1-1,TRBV6-5,14
CASSPGGGRAYEQYF,-,TRBJ2-7,TRBV18,15
CASRSRAAQETQYF,-,TRBJ2-5,TRBV5-4,14
CASSLGTGGGYTF,many,TRBJ1-2,TRBV7-2,13
CASSVQGGGTGELFF,-,TRBJ2-2,TRBV7-3,15
CASSSTGDQPQHF,-,TRBJ1-5,TRBV5-1,13
CASSLETGYTEAFF,-,TRBJ1-1,TRBV7-8,14
CASSLVQGAATNEKLFF,-,TRBJ1-4,TRBV5-1,17
CASRGQLSSYEQYF,-,TRBJ2-7,TRBV28,14
CAWSQGQGSSWGTEAFF,-,TRBJ1-1,TRBV30,17
CASSVGLVIADTQYF,-,TRBJ2-3,TRBV9,15
CASSPVGTSSGANVLTF,-,TRBJ2-6,TRBV9,17
CAISEVQGLNGYTF,-,TRBJ1-2,TRBV10-3,14
CASSLLNSGANVLTF,few,TRBJ2-6,TRBV5-6,15
CASSQEVVAGSSGNTIYF,-,TRBJ1-3,TRBV4-3,18
CSVEGAGLKFF,-,TRBJ2-1,TRBV29-1,11
CAWRGIWRDRGFHEQYF,few,TRBJ2-7,TRBV30,17
CASSLAGDGELFF,-,TRBJ2-2,TRBV6-5,13
CASSLDFGRGGSPLHF,-,TRBJ1-6,TRBV5-1,16
CASKIGGSEGQPQHF,few,TRBJ1-5,TRBV19,15
CASSLALAGGQETQYF,-,TRBJ2-5,TRBV5-1,16
CASSQRQGGTEAFF,-,TRBJ1-1,TRBV4-1,14
CASSWTGAYSYEQYF,-,TRBJ2-7,TRBV5-8,15
CASSMDRDYGYTF,-,TRBJ1-2,TRBV5-6,13
CAISRLSHGYTF,-,TRBJ1-2,TRBV10-3,12
CASSISLRGTGVGDTQYF,-,TRBJ2-3,TRBV9,18
CASSLRTGWTDTQYF,-,TRBJ2-3,TRBV5-6,15
CASSLPARQGARTEAFF,-,TRBJ1-1,TRBV5-4,17
CASSPKGDVDYNEQFF,-,TRBJ2-1,TRBV4-2,16
CASSYPGTGIENEQFF,-,TRBJ2-1,TRBV5-4,16
CASSSWSYEQYF,-,TRBJ2-7,TRBV28,12
CASSWDRSTDTQYF,-,TRBJ2-3,TRBV5-1,14
CASSLQGSTEAFF,-,TRBJ1-1,TRBV27,13
CASSPPGLKFEQYF,-,TRBJ2-7,TRBV19,14
CASSFRTSGGDVSTDTQYF,-,TRBJ2-3,TRBV5-4,19
CASSVGEGYYEQYF,-,TRBJ2-7,TRBV9,14
CASRGYGLAGSEAYEQYF,-,TRBJ2-7,TRBV5-1,18
CASSPRQTTNEKLFF,-,TRBJ1-4,TRBV7-9,15
CASSQLGTGSFF,-,TRBJ1-4,TRBV28,12
CASSRGGMNTEAFF,-,TRBJ1-1,TRBV18,14